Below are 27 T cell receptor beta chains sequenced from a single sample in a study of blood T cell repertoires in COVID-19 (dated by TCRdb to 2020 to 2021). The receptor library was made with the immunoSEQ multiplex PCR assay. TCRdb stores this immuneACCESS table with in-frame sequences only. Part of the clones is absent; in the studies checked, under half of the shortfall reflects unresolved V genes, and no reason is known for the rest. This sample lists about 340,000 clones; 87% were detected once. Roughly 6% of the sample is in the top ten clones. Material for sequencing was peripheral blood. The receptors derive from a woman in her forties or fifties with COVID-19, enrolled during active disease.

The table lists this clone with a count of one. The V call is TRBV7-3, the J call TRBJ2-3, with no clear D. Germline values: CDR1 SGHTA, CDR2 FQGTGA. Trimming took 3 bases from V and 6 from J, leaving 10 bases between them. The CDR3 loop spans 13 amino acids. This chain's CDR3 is CASSLAPSDTQYF. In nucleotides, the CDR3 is TGTGCCAGCAGCTTGGCCCCGTCGGATACGCAGTATTTT.

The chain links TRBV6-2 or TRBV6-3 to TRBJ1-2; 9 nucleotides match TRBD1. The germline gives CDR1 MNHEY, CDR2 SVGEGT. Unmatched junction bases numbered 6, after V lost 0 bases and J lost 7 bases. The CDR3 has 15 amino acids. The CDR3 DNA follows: TGTGCCAGCAGTTACTCCGGACAGGGGCCCCGTGGCTACACCTTC. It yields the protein CASSYSGQGPRGYTF.

This CDR3 reads CASSYARGDYGYTF. The CDR3 DNA reads as TGTGCCAGCAGTTACGCAAGGGGCGATTATGGCTACACCTTC. V gene TRBV6-2 or TRBV6-3 combines with J gene TRBJ1-2; possible D gene TRBD1, 5 bases. The CDR3 consists of 14 residues. The germline gives CDR1 MNHEY, CDR2 SVGEGT. Between the trimmed V and J ends, which lost 2 bases and 5 bases, there was a span of 12 bases.

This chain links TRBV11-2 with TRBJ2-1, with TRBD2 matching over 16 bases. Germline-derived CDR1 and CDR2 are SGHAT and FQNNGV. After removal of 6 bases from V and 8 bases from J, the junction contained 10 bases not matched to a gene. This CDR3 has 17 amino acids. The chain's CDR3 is CASRPPGLAGGPDEQFF. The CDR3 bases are TGTGCCAGCAGGCCACCGGGACTAGCGGGAGGGCCGGATGAGCAGTTCTTC.

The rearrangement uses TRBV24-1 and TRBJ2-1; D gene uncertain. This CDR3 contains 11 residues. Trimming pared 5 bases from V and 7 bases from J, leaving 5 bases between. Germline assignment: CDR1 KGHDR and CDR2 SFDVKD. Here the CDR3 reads CATSARNEQFF. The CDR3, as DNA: TGTGCCACCAGTGCCCGGAATGAGCAGTTCTTC.

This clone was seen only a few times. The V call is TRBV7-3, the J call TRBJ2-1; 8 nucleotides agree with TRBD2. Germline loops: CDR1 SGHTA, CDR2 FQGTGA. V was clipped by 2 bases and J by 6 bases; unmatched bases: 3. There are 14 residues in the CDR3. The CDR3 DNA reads TGTGCCAGCAGCTTACGGCGGGAGGTCAATGAGCAGTTCTTC. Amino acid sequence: CASSLRREVNEQFF.

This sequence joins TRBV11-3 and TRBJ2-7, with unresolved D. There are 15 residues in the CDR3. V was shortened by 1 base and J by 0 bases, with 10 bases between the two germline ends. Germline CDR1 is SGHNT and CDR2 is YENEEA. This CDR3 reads CASSLGRSSSYEQYF. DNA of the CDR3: TGTGCCAGCAGCTTAGGCAGGTCCTCCTCCTACGAGCAGTACTTC.

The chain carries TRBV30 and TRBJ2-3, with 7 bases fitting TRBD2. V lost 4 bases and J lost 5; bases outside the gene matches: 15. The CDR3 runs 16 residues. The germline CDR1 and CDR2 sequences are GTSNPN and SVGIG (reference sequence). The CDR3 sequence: CAWIAGRAGVLDTQYF. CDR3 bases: TGTGCCTGGATCGCAGGACGGGCGGGAGTTTTAGATACGCAGTATTTT.

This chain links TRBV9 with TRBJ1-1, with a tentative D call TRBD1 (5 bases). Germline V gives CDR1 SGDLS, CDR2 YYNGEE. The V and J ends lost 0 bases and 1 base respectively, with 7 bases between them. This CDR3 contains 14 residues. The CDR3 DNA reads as TGTGCCAGCAGCGTAGTTGGACAGAACACTGAAGCTTTCTTT. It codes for CASSVVGQNTEAFF.

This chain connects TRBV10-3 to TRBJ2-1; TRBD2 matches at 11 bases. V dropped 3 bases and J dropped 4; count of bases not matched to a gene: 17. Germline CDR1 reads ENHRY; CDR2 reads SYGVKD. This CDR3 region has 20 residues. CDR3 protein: CAISDSQLPPGLAVYNEQFF. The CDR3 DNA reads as TGTGCCATCAGTGACTCGCAATTACCCCCGGGACTAGCGGTATACAATGAGCAGTTCTTC.

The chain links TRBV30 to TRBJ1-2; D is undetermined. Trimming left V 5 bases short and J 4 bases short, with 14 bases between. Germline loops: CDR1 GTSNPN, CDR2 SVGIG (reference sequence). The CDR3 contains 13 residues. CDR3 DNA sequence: TGTGCCTGGGGCCTTACCCTAGGCTATGGCTACACCTTC. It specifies CAWGLTLGYGYTF.

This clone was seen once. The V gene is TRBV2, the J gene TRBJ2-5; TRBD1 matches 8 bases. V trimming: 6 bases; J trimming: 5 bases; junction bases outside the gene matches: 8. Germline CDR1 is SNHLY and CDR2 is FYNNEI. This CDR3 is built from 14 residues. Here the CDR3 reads CASRTGQVAETQYF. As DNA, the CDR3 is TGTGCCAGCAGGACGGGACAGGTGGCGGAGACCCAGTACTTC. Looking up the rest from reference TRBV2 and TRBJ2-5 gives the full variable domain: EPEVTQTPSHQVTQMGQEVILRCVPISNHLYFYWYRQILGQKVEFLVSFYNNEISEKSEIFDDQFSVERPDGSNFTLKIRSTKLEDSAMYFCASRTGQVAETQYFGPGTRLLVL.

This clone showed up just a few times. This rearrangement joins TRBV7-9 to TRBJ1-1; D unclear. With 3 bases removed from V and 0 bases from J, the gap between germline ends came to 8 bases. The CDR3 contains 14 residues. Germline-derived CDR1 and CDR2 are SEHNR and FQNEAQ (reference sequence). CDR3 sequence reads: CASSFGSLNTEAFF. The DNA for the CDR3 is TGTGCCAGCAGCTTCGGGTCCTTGAACACTGAAGCTTTCTTT.

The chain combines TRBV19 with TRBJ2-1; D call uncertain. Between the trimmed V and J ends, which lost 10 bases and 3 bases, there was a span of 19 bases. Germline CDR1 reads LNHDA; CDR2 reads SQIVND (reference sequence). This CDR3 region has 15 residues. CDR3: CATRRQVSNYNEQFF. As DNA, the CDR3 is TGTGCCACCCGTCGTCAGGTGTCGAACTACAATGAGCAGTTCTTC.

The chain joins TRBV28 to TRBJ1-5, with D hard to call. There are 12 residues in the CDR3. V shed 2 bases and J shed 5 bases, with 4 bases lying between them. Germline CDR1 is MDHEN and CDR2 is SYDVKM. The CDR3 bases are TGTGCCAGCAGTTTAATCGATCAGCCCCAGCATTTT. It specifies CASSLIDQPQHF.

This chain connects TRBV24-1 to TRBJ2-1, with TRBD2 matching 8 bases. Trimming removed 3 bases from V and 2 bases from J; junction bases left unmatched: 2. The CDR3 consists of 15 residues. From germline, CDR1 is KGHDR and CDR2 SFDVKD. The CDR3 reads CATSDPSGPYNEQFF. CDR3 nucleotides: TGTGCCACCAGTGATCCTAGCGGGCCCTACAATGAGCAGTTCTTC.

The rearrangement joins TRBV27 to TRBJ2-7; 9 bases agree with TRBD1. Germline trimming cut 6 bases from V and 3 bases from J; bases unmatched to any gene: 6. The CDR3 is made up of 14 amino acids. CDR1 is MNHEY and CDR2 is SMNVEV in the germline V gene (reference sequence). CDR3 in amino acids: CASSQSTGGYEQYF. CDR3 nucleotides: TGTGCCAGCAGCCAATCGACAGGGGGCTACGAGCAGTACTTC.

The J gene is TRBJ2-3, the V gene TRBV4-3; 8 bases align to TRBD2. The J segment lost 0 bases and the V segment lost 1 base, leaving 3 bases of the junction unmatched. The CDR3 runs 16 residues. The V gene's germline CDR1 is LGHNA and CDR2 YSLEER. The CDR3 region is CASSQGTSISTDTQYF. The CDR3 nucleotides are TGCGCCAGCAGCCAAGGGACTAGCATTAGCACAGATACGCAGTATTTT.

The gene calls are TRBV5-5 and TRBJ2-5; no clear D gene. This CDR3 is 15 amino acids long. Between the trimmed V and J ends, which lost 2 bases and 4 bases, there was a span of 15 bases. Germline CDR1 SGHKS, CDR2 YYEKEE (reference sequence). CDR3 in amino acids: CASSFLLLDVETQYF. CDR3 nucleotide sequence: TGTGCCAGCAGCTTTTTATTGCTAGACGTAGAGACCCAGTACTTC.

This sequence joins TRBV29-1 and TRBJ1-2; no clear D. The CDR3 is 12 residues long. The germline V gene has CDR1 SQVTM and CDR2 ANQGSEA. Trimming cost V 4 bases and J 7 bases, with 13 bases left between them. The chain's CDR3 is CSVVGELSGYTF. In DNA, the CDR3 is TGCAGCGTTGTTGGGGAGTTAAGTGGCTACACCTTC.

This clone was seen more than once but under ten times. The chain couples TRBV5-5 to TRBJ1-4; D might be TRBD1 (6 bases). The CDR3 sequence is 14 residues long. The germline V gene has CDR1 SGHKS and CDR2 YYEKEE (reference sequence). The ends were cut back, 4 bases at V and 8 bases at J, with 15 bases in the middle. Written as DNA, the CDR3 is TGTGCCAGCAGCGCGGACAGATACTACGAAAAACTGTTTTTT. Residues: CASSADRYYEKLFF.

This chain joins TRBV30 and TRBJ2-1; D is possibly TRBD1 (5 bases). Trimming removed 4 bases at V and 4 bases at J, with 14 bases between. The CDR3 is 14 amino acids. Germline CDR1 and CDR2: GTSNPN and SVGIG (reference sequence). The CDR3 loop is CAWNLQGAYNEQFF. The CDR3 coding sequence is TGTGCCTGGAACCTCCAGGGTGCGTACAATGAGCAGTTCTTC.

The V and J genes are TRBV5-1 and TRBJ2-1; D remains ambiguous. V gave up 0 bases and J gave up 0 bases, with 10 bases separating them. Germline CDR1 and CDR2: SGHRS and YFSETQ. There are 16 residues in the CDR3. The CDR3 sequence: CASSLDPVRSYNEQFF. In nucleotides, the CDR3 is TGCGCCAGCAGCTTGGATCCAGTTCGCTCCTACAATGAGCAGTTCTTC.

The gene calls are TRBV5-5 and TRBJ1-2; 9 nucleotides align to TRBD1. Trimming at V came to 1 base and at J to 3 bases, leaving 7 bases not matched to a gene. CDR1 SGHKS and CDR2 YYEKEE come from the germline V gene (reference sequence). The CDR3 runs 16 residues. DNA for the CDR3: TGTGCCAGCAGCTTGTGGAGGGACAGGGCCGACTATGGCTACACCTTC. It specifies CASSLWRDRADYGYTF. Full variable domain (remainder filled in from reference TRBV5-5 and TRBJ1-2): DAGVTQSPTHLIKTRGQQVTLRCSPISGHKSVSWYQQVLGQGPQFIFQYYEKEERGRGNFPDRFSARQFPNYSSELNVNALLLGDSALYLCASSLWRDRADYGYTFGSGTRLTVV.

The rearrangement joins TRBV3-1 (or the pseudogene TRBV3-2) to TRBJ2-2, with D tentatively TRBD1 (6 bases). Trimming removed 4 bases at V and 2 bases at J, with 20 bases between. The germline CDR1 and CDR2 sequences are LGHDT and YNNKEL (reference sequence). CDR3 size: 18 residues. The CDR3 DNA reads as TGTGCCAGCAGCCCCGGACAGCGCACCTCCTTAAACACCGGGGAGCTGTTTTTT. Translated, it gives CASSPGQRTSLNTGELFF.

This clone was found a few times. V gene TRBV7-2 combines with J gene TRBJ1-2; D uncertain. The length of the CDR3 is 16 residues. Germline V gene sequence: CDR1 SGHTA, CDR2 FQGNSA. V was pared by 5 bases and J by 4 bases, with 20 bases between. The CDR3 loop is CASSLTYDGSFYGYTF. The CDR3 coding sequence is TGTGCCAGCAGCCTCACTTACGATGGTTCCTTCTATGGCTACACCTTC.

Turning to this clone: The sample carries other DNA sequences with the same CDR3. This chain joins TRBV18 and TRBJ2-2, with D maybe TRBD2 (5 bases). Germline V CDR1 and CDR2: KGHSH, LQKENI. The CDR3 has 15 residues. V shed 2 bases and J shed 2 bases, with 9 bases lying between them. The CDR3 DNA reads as TGTGCCAGCTCACCATGGACTCCCAACACCGGGGAGCTGTTTTTT. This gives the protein CASSPWTPNTGELFF. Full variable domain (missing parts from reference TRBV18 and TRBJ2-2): NAGVMQNPRHLVRRRGQEARLRCSPMKGHSHVYWYRQLPEEGLKFMVYLQKENIIDESGMPKERFSAEFPKEGPSILRIQQVVRGDSAAYFCASSPWTPNTGELFFGEGSRLTVL.